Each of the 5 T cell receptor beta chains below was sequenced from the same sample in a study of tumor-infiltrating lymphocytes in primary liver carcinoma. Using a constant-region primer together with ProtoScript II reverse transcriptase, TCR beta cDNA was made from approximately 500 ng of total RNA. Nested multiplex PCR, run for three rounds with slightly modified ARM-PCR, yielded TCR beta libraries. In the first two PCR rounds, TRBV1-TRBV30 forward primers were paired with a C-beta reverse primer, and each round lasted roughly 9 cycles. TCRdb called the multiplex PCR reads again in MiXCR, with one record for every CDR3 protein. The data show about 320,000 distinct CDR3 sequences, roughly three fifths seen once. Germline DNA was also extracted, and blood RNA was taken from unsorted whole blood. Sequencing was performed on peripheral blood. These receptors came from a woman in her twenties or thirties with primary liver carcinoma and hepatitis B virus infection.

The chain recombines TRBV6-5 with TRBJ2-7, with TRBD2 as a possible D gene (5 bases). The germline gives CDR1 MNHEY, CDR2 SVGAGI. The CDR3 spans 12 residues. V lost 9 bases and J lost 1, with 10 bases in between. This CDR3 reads CARRTSSYEQYF. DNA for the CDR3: TGTGCCAGACGGACTTCTTCCTACGAGCAGTACTTC.

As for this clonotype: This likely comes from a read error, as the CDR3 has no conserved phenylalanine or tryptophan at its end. The CDR3, as DNA: TGCGCCAGCAGCCTAAGTCAGGGGTCCGGATATGGCTACACCATC. It specifies CASSLSQGSGYGYTI. The rearrangement uses TRBV10-2 and TRBJ1-2; weak D call: TRBD1 (6 bases). Trimming removed 6 bases at V and 5 bases at J, with 19 bases between. The length of the CDR3 is 15 residues. Per the germline V gene, CDR1 is WSHSY and CDR2 is SAAADI.

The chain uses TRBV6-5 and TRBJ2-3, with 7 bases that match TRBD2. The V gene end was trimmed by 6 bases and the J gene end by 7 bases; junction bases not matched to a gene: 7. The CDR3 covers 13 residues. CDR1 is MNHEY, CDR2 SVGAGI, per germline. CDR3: CASSYTSAYTQYF. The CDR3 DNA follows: TGTGCCAGCAGCTATACTAGCGCATATACGCAGTATTTT.

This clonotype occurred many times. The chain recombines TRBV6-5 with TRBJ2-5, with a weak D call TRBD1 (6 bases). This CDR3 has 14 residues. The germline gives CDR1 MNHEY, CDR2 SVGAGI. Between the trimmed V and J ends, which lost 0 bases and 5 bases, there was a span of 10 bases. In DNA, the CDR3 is TGTGCCAGCAGTTACTCGGGGGCTGGGGAGACCCAGTACTTC. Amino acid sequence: CASSYSGAGETQYF.

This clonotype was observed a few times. Written as DNA, the CDR3 is TGTGCCAGCAGTTACTCCGTGACAACGGGGACCCAGTACTTC. Its translation: CASSYSVTTGTQYF. The genes are TRBV6-5 and TRBJ2-5; no definite D call. The CDR3 length is 14 residues. CDR1 is MNHEY, CDR2 SVGAGI, per germline. Trimming left V 0 bases short and J 7 bases short, with 12 bases between.